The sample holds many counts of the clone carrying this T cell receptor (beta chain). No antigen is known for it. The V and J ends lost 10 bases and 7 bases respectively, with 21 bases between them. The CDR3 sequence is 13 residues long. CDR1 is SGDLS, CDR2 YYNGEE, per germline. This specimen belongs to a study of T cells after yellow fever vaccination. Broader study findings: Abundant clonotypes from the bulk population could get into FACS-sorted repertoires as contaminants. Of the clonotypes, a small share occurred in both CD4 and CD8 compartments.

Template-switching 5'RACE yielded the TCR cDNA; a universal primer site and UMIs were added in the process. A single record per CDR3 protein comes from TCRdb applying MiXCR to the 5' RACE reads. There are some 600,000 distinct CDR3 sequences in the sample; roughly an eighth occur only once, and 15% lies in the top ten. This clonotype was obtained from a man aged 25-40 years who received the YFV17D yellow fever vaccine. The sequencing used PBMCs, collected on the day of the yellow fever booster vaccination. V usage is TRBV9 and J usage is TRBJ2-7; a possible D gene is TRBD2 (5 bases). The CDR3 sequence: CAAARSATGEQYF. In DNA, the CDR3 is TGTGCCGCAGCCCGGTCGGCTACGGGGGAGCAGTACTTC. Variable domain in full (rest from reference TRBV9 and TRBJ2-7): DSGVTQTPKHLITATGQRVTLRCSPRSGDLSVYWYQQSLDQGLQFLIQYYNGEERAKGNILERFSAQQFPDLHSELNLSSLELGDSALYFCAAARSATGEQYFGPGTRLTVT.